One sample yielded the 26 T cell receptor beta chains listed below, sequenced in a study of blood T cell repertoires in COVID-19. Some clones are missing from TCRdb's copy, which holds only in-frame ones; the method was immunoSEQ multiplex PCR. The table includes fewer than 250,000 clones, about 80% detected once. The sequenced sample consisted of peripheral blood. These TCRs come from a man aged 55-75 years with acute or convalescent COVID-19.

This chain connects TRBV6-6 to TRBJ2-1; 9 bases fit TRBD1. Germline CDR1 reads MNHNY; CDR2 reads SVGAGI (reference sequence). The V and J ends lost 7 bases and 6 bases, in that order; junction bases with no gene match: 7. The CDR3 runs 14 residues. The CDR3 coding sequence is TGTGCCAGCACTGATGGACAGGGGACCAATGAGCAGTTCTTC. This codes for CASTDGQGTNEQFF.

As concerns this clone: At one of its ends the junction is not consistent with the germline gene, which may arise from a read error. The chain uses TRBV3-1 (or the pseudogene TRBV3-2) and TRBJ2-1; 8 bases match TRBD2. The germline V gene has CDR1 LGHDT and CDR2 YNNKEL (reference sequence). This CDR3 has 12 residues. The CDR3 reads CASSVGTRTQLF. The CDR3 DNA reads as TGTGCCAGCAGCGTAGGGACTAGGACCCAACTCTTC.

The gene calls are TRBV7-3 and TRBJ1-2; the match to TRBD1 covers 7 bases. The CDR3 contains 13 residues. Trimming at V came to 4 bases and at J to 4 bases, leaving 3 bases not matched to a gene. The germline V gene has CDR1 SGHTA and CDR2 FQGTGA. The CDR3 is CASSSTGFYGYTF. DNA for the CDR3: TGTGCCAGCAGCTCGACAGGGTTCTATGGCTACACCTTC.

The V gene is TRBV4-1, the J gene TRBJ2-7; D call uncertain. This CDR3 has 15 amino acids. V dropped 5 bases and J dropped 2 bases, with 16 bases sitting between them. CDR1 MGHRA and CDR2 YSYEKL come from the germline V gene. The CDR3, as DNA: TGCGCCAGCAGCGGTTTGGTACGGGTACCCTACGAGCAGTACTTC. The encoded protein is CASSGLVRVPYEQYF.

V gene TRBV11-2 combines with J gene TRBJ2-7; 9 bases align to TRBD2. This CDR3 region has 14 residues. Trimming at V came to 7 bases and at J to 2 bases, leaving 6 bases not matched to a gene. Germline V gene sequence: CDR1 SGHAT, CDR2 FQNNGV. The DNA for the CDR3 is TGTGCCAGCAACGGGGGACTAGCACCCTACGAGCAGTACTTC. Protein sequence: CASNGGLAPYEQYF.

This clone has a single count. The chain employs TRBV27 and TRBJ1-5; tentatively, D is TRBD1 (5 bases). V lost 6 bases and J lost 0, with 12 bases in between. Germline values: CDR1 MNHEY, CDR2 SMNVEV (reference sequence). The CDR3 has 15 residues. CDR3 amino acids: CASSSLTDSNQPQHF. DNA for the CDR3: TGTGCCAGCAGCTCCTTGACAGATAGCAATCAGCCCCAGCATTTT.

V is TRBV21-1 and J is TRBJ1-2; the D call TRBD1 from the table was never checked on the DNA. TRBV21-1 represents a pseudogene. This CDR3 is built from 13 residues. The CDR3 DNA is TGTGCCAGCAACCCCAGGGCGGCCTATGGCTACACCTTC. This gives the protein CASNPRAAYGYTF.

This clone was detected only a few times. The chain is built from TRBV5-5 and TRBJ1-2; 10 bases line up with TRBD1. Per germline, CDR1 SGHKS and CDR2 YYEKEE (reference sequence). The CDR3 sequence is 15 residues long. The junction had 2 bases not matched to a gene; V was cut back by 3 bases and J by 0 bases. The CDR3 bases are TGTGCCAGCAGCTGGGGACAGGGGTCTAACTATGGCTACACCTTC. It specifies CASSWGQGSNYGYTF.

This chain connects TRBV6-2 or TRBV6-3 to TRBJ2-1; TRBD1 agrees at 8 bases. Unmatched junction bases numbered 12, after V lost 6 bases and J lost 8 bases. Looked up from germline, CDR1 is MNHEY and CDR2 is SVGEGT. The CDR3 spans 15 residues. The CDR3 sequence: CASSRHQGASDEQFF. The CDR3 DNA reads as TGTGCCAGCAGCCGCCATCAGGGGGCGAGCGATGAGCAGTTCTTC.

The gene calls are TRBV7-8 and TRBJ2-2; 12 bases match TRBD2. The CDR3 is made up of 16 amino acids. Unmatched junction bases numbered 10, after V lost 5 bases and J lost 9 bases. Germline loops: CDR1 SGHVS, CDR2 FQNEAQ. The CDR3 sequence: CASSPRLAGGPRELFF. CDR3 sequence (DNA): TGTGCCAGCAGCCCCCGGCTAGCGGGGGGGCCCCGGGAGCTGTTTTTT.

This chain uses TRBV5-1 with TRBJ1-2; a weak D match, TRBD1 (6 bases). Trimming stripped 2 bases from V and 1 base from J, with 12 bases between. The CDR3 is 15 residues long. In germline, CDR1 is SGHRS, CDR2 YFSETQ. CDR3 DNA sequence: TGCGCCAGCAGCTTCACGCCACAGGGTAACTATGGCTACACCTTC. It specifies CASSFTPQGNYGYTF.

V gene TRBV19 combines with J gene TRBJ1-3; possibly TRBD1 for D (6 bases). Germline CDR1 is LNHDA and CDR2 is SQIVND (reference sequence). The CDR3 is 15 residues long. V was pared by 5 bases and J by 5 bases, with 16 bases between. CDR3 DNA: TGTGCCAGTAGTCCGCAACAGGGATATAGAAACACCATATATTTT. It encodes CASSPQQGYRNTIYF.

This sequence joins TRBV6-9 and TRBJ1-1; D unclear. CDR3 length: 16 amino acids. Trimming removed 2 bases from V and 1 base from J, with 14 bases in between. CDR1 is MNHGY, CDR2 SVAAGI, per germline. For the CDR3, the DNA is TGTGCCAGCAGTTATAACCCGATTACAAAGAACACTGAAGCTTTCTTT. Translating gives CASSYNPITKNTEAFF.

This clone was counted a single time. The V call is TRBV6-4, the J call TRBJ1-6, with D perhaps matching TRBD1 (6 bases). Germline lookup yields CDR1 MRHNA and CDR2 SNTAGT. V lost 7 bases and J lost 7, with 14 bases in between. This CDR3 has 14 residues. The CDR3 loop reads CASKGEHRNSPLHF. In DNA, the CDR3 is TGTGCCAGCAAGGGGGAACATAGAAATTCACCCCTCCACTTT.

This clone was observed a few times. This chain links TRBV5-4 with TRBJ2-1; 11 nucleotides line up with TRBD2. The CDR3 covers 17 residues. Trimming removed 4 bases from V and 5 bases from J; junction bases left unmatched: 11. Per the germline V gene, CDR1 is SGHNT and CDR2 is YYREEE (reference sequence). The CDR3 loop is CASSTRLAGNTNNEQFF. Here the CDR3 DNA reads TGTGCCAGCAGCACCCGACTAGCGGGGAATACCAACAATGAGCAGTTCTTC.

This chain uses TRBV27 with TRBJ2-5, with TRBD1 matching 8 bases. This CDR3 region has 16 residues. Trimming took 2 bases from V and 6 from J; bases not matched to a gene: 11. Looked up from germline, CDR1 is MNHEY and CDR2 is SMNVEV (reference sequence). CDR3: CASSLNTGQGGKTQYF. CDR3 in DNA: TGTGCCAGCAGTTTAAACACCGGACAGGGCGGGAAGACCCAGTACTTC.

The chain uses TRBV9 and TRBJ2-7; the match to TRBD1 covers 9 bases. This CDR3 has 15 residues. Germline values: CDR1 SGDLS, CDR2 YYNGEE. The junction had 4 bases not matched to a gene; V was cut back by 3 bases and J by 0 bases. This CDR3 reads CASSAGTGSSYEQYF. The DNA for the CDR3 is TGTGCCAGCAGCGCAGGGACAGGGAGCTCCTACGAGCAGTACTTC.

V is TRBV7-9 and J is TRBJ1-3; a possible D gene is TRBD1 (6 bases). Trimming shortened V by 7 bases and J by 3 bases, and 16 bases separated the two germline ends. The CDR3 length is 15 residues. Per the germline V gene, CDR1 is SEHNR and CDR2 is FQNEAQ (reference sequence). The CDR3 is CASTRTDDFGNTIYF. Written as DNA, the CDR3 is TGTGCCAGCACCCGGACAGACGACTTTGGAAACACCATATATTTT.

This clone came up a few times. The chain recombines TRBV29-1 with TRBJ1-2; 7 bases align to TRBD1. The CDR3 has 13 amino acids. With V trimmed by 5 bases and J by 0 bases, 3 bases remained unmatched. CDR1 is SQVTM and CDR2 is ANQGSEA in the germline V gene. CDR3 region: CSVPGTANYGYTF. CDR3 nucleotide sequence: TGCAGCGTTCCGGGGACAGCTAACTATGGCTACACCTTC.

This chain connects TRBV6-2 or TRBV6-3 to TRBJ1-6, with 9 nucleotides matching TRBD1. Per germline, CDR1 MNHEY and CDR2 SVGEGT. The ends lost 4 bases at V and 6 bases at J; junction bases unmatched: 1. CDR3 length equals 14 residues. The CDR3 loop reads CASSWDRANSPLHF. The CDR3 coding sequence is TGTGCCAGCAGTTGGGACAGGGCTAATTCACCCCTCCACTTT.

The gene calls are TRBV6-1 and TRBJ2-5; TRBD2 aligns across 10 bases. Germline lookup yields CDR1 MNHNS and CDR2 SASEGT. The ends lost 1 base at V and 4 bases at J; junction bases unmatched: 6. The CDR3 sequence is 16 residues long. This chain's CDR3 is CASSEVKRGGVETQYF. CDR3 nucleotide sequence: TGTGCCAGCAGTGAAGTGAAGCGGGGGGGCGTAGAGACCCAGTACTTC.

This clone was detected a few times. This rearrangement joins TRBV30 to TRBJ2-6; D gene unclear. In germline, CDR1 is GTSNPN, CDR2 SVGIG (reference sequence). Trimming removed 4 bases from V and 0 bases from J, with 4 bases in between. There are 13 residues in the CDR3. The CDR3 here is CAWTVSGANVLTF. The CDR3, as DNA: TGTGCCTGGACAGTCTCTGGGGCCAACGTCCTGACTTTC.

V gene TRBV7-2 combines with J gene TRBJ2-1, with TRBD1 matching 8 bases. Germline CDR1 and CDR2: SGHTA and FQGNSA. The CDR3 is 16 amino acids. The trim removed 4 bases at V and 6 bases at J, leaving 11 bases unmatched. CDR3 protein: CASSSPHATGGNEQFF. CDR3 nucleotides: TGTGCCAGCAGCTCTCCCCACGCTACAGGGGGCAATGAGCAGTTCTTC.

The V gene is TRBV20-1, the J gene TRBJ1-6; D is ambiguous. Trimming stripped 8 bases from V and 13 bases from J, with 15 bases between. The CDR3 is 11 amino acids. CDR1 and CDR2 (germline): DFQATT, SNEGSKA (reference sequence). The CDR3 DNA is TGCAGTTTTTCTTCTTCGAGGCCCCTCCACTTT. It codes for CSFSSSRPLHF.

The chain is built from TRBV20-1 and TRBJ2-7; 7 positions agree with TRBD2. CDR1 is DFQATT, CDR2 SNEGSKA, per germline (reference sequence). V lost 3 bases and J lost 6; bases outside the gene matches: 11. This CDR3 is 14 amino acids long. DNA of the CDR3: TGCAGTGCTAGTGAGCGGGAACCCAACGGCGAGCAGTACTTC. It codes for CSASEREPNGEQYF.

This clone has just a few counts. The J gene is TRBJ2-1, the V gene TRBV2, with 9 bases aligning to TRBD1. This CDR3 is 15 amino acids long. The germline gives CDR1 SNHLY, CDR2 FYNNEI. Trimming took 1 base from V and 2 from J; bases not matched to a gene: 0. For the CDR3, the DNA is TGTGCCAGCAGTGAAGGGACAGGGGCCTACAATGAGCAGTTCTTC. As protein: CASSEGTGAYNEQFF.